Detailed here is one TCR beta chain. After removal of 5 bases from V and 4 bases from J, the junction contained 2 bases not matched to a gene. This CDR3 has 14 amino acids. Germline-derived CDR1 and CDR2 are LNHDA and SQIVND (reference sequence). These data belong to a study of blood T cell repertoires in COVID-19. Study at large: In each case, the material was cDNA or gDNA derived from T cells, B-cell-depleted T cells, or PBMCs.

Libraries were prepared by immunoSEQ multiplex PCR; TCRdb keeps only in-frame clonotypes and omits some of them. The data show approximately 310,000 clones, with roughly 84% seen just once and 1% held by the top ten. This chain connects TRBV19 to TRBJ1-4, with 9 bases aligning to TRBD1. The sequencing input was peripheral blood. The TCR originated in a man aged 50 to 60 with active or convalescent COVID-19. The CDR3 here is CASSPGQGNEKLFF. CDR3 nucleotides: TGTGCCAGTAGTCCGGGACAGGGTAATGAAAAACTGTTTTTT.